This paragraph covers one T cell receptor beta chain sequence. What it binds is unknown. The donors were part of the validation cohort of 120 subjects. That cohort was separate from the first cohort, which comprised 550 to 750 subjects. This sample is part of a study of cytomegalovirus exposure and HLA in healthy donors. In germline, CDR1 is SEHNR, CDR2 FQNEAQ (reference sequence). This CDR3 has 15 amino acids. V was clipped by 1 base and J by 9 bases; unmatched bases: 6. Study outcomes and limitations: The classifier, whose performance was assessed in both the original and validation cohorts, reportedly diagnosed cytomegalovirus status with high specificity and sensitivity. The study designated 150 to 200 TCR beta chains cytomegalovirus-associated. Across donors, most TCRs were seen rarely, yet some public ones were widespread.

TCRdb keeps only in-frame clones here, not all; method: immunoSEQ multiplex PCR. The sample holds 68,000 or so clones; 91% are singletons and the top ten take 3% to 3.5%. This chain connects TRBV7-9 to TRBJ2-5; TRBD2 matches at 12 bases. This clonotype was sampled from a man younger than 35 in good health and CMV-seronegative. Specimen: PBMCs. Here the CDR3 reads CASSLVRTSGTAQYF. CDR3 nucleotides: TGTGCCAGCAGCTTAGTAAGGACTAGCGGGACGGCCCAGTACTTC. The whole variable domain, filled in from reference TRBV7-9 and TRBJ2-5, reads DTGVSQNPRHKITKRGQNVTFRCDPISEHNRLYWYRQTLGQGPEFLTYFQNEAQLEKSRLLSDRFSAERPKGSFSTLEIQRTEQGDSAMYLCASSLVRTSGTAQYFGPGTRLLVL.